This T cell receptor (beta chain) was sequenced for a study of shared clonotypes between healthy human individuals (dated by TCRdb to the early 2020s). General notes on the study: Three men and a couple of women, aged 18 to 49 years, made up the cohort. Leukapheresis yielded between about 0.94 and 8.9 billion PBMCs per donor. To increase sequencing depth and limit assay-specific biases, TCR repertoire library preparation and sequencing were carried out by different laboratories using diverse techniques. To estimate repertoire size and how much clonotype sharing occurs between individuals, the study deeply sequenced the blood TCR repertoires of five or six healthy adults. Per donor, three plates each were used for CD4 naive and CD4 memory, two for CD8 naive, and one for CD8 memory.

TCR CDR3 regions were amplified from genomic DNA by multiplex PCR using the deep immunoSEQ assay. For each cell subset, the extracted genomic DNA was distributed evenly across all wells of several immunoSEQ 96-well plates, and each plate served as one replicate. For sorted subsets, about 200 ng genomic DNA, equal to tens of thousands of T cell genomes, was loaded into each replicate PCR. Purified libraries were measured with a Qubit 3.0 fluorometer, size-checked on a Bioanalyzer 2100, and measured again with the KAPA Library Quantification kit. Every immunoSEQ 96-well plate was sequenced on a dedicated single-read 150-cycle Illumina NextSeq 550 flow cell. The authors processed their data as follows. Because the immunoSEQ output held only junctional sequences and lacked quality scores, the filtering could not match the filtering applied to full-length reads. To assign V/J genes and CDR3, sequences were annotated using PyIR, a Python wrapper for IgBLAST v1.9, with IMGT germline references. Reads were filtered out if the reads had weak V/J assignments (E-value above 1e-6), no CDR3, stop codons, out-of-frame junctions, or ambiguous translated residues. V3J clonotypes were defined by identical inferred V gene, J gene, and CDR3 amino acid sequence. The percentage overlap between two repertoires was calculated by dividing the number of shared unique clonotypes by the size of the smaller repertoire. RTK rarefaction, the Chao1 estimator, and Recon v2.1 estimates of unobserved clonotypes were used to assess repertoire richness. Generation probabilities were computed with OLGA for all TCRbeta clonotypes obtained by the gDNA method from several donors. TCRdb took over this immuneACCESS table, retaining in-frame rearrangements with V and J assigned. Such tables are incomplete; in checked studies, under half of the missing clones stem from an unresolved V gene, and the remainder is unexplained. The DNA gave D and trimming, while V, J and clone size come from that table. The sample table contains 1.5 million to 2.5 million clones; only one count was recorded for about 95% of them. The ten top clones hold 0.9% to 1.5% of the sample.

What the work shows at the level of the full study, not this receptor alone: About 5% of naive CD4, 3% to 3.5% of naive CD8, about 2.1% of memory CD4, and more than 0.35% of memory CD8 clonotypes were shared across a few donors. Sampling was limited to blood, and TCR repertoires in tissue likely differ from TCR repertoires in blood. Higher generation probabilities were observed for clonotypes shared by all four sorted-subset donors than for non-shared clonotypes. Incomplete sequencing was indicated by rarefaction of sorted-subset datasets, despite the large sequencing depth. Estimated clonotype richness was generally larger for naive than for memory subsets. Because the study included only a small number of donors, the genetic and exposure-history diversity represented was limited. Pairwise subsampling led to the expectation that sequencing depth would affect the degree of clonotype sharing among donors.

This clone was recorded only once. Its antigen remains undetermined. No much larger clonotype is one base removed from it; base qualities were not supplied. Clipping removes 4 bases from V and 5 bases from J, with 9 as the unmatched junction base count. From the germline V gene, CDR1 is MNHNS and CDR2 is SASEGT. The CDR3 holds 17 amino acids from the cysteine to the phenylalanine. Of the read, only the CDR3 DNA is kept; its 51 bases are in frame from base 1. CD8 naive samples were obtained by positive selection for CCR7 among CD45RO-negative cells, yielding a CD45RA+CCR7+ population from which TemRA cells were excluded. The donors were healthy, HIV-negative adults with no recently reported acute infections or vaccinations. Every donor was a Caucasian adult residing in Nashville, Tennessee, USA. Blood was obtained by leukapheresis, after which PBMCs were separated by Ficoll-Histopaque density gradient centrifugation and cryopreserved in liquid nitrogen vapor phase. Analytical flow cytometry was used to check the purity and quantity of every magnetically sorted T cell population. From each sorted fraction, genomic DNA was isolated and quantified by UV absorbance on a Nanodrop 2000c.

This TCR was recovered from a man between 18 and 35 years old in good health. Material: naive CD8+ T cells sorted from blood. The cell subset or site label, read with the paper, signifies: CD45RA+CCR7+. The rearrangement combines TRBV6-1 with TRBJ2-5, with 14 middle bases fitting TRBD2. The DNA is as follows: TGTGCCAGCAGTGGGACTAGCGGGGGGTCCTTAGGGGAGACCCAGTACTTC. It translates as CASSGTSGGSLGETQYF.